These T cell receptor beta chains were read from a single sample in a study of tumor-infiltrating lymphocytes in oesophageal squamous cell carcinoma. TCRdb recomputed calls from the PCR reads with MiXCR, one row per CDR3 protein. The sample records around 12,000 distinct CDR3 sequences, 51% being singletons. The sequenced sample consisted of blood. Source of these receptors: a female donor with esophageal squamous cell carcinoma. CDR3s include the opening cysteine and the closing phenylalanine or tryptophan. A D gene is named only where the DNA matches it firmly. Clone sizes are given selectively: once, few, many, or a class where the clone is expanded.

TRBD1 | TRBJ2-6 | TRBV18 | - | TGTGCCAGCTCACCGCAGGGGGCGTCGTCGGGGGCCAACGTCCTGACTTTC | CASSPQGASSGANVLTF
- | TRBJ2-1 | TRBV7-2 | - | TGTGCCAGCAGCCCGAGTCAGTCACTCTACAATGAGCAGTTCTTC | CASSPSQSLYNEQFF
TRBD1 | TRBJ1-2 | TRBV11-1 | - | TGTGCCAGCAGCGAAACAGGGGCCTCTTCGGGTGGCTACACCTTC | CASSETGASSGGYTF
- | TRBJ2-2 | TRBV12-3/TRBV12-4 | medium-sized | TGTGCCAGCCGGGACTCTAACACCGGGGAGCTGTTTTTT | CASRDSNTGELFF
- | TRBJ2-3 | TRBV6-8 | - | TGTGCCAGCAGAACTTTTTTTAGCACAGATACGCAGTATTTT | CASRTFFSTDTQYF
TRBD2 | TRBJ2-3 | TRBV28 | medium-sized | TGTGCCAGCACCACTAGCGGGGGAAGCACAGATACGCAGTATTTT | CASTTSGGSTDTQYF
TRBD2 | TRBJ2-1 | TRBV7-3 | - | TGTGCCAGCAGCTTAGAGCGGGGGGCCGGTGAGACCCAGTTCTTC | CASSLERGAGETQFF
TRBD1 | TRBJ2-4 | TRBV10-3 | - | TGTGCCATCAGTGAGGGACAGGGTAATTCACCCCTCCACTTC | CAISEGQGNSPLHF
- | TRBJ1-1 | TRBV6-1 | medium-sized | TGTGCCAGCAGTTCCAGGGGTATGGACACTGAAGCTTTCTTT | CASSSRGMDTEAFF
TRBD2 | TRBJ2-6 | TRBV10-3 | - | TGTGCCATCAGGGGCGGGGGGCCTGGGGCCAACGTCCTGACTTTC | CAIRGGGPGANVLTF
TRBD1 | TRBJ2-1 | TRBV6-6 | once | TGTGCCAGCACCCCAGGACAGGGGTTAAATGAGCAGTTCTTC | CASTPGQGLNEQFF
- | TRBJ2-5 | TRBV5-1 | - | TGCGCCAGCAGCTTTGGCCAACAGGGTTTGGAGACCCAGTACTTC | CASSFGQQGLETQYF
- | TRBJ1-4 | TRBV7-2 | - | TGTGCCAGCAGCCCGGGACCGGATGCAACTAATGAAAAACTGTTTTTT | CASSPGPDATNEKLFF
- | TRBJ2-1 | TRBV12-3/TRBV12-4 | - | TGTGCCAGCAGTCCCGACCAAGTGAGATACAATGAGCAGTTCTTC | CASSPDQVRYNEQFF
TRBD1 | TRBJ2-5 | TRBV7-3 | - | TGTGCCAGCAGCGGCGACAGGGGGGGAATAGAGACCCAGTACTTC | CASSGDRGGIETQYF
TRBD2 | TRBJ2-5 | TRBV7-2 | - | TGTGCCAGCAGCTTTATGACTAGCGGGATTAATGAGCAGTACTTC | CASSFMTSGINEQYF
- | TRBJ1-1 | TRBV6-1 | - | TGTGCCAGCAGTGGAGATAAGTGGAGTCGGGCTTTCTTT | CASSGDKWSRAFF
- | TRBJ1-2 | TRBV7-9 | medium-sized | TGTGCCAGCCGCAGGGAAGGAGCTGGCTACACCTTC | CASRREGAGYTF
- | TRBJ1-2 | TRBV10-3 | many | TGTGCCATCCGGAGCGGTGATGCTATAGGCTACACCTTC | CAIRSGDAIGYTF
TRBD1 | TRBJ2-5 | TRBV5-5 | - | TGTGCCAGCAGCATGACCGGGACAGGGGGTGAGACCCAGTACTTC | CASSMTGTGGETQYF
TRBD1 | TRBJ1-2 | TRBV5-6 | medium-sized | TGTGCCAGCAGCTTACGCCGAGGACAGGGTTCAAGTGGCTACACCTTC | CASSLRRGQGSSGYTF
TRBD1 | TRBJ1-3 | TRBV7-2 | - | TGTGCCAGCAGCTTATTAGGACAGGGCGCCTCTGGAAACACCATATATTTT | CASSLLGQGASGNTIYF
- | TRBJ2-7 | TRBV30 | few | TGTGCCTGGAGTGTTCTCAGGGGTACGTCTTACGAGCAGTACTTC | CAWSVLRGTSYEQYF
TRBD2 | TRBJ2-5 | TRBV6-1 | large | TGTGCCAGCAGTAGGGCGGGAGTAGAGACCCAGTACTTC | CASSRAGVETQYF
- | TRBJ2-3 | TRBV7-6 | - | TGTGCCAGCAGCTTAGGGGGGATTAGCACAGATACGCAGTATTTT | CASSLGGISTDTQYF
- | TRBJ2-3 | TRBV7-2 | - | TGTGCCAGCAGCTTAGATGGTAGCAGAGATACGCAGTATTTT | CASSLDGSRDTQYF
TRBD2 | TRBJ2-1 | TRBV2 | once | TGTGCCAGCACTAAGGGACTAGCGGGGGGGTCTGAGCAGTTCTTC | CASTKGLAGGSEQFF
TRBD1 | TRBJ1-1 | TRBV11-3 | medium-sized | TGTGCCAGCAGCCCGGACAGGGCGGGCACTGAAGCTTTCTTT | CASSPDRAGTEAFF
- | TRBJ2-1 | TRBV7-2 | - | TGTGCCAGCAGCTTAGCGGCGAGAAGGCTGGGGAATGAGCAGTTCTTC | CASSLAARRLGNEQFF
- | TRBJ2-1 | TRBV6-4 | - | TGTGCCAGCAGTGACTCGCCTGAGGGTGGTGAGCAGTTCTTC | CASSDSPEGGEQFF
- | TRBJ1-2 | TRBV7-9 | - | TGTGCCAGCAGCGACCCCGGGACCCCTGGCTACACCTTC | CASSDPGTPGYTF
- | TRBJ2-1 | TRBV10-3 | - | TGTGCCATCAGAGCACAGCAGAATGAGCAGTTCTTC | CAIRAQQNEQFF
- | TRBJ2-3 | TRBV7-6 | large | TGTGCCAGCAGCTTGCCGGGGGCGCAAGATACGCAGTATTTT | CASSLPGAQDTQYF
- | TRBJ2-7 | TRBV7-2 | - | TGTGCCAGCAGCTTATTGCGGGATTACGAGCAGTACTTC | CASSLLRDYEQYF
- | TRBJ2-6 | TRBV12-3/TRBV12-4 | once | TGTGCCAGCACTCCTGCCTCTGGGGCCAACGTCCTGACTTTC | CASTPASGANVLTF
TRBD2 | TRBJ2-3 | TRBV6-1 | many | TGTGCCAGCAGCCGCGGGGGGGCAACTGGCGCAGATACGCAGTATTTT | CASSRGGATGADTQYF
- | TRBJ2-1 | TRBV4-1 | - | TGCGCCAGCAGCCAAGAGTCGAGTGAGCAGTTCTTC | CASSQESSEQFF
- | TRBJ2-7 | TRBV7-9 | - | TGTGCCAGCAGCGCTGGGTCCAATGAGCAGTACTTC | CASSAGSNEQYF
- | TRBJ2-3 | TRBV7-2 | - | TGTGCCAGCAGCTTAGAACAAATTGGTGGACAAACAGATACGCAGTATTTT | CASSLEQIGGQTDTQYF
- | TRBJ2-5 | TRBV7-2 | few | TGTGCCAGCAGTTCGGCAGGGGCCCGCGTGGACTTC | CASSSAGARVDF
TRBD2 | TRBJ2-3 | TRBV5-6 | few | TGTGCCAGCAACGTGGGGGGGAGCACAGATACGCAGTATTTT | CASNVGGSTDTQYF
TRBD2 | TRBJ2-3 | TRBV7-8 | - | TGTGCCAGCAGCCTCTCCGGGGGGGGGGCGGTTATGCAGTATTTT | CASSLSGGGAVMQYF
TRBD2 | TRBJ2-5 | TRBV6-8 | once | TGTGCCAGCAGTTACGGGCGGGAGTTTTGGGAGACCCAGTACTTC | CASSYGREFWETQYF
- | TRBJ1-4 | TRBV28 | many | TGTGCCAGCAGACCCGTCCCAGACTTTGAGGGAACTAATGAAAAACTGTTTTTT | CASRPVPDFEGTNEKLFF
- | TRBJ2-7 | TRBV7-6 | few | TGTGCCAGCAGCTTAGCGGCCATTTACGAGCAGTACTTC | CASSLAAIYEQYF
TRBD1 | TRBJ2-1 | TRBV5-3 | - | TGTGCCAGCAGCTTGGACAGGGTAGATGAGCAGTTCTTC | CASSLDRVDEQFF
TRBD2 | TRBJ2-3 | TRBV7-8 | - | TGTGCCAGCAGCTTAGGGACTAGCGGGGGTCGCACAGATACGCAGTATTTT | CASSLGTSGGRTDTQYF
- | TRBJ2-3 | TRBV5-6 | once | TGTGCCAGCAGCTTGGCTACAGGGAGCATTCTGGGGACTACCATCTTC | CASSLATGSILGTTIF